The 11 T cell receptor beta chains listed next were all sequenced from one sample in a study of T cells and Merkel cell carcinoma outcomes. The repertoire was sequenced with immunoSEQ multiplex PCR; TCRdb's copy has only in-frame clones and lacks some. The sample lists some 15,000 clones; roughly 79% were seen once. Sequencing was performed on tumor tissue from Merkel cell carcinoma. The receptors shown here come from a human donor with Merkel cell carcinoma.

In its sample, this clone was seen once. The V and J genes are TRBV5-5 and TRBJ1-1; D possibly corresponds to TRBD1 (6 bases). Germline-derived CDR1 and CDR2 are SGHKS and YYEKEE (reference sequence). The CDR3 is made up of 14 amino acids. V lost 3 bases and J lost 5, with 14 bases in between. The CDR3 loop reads CASSYEGEDTEAFF. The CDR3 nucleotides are TGTGCCAGCAGCTACGAGGGGGAGGATACTGAAGCTTTCTTT.

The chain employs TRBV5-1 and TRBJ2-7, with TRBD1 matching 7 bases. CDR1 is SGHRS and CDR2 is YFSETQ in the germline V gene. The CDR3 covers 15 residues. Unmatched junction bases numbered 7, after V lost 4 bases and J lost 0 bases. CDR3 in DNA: TGCGCCAGCAGCCCCGGGACAGCGATCTCCTACGAGCAGTACTTC. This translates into CASSPGTAISYEQYF.

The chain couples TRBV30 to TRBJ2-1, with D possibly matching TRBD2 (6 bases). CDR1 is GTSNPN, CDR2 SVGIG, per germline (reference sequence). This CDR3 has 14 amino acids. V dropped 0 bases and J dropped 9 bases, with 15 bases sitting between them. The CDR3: CAWSVGGSMGEQFF. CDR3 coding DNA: TGTGCCTGGAGTGTGGGAGGCTCTATGGGTGAGCAGTTCTTC.

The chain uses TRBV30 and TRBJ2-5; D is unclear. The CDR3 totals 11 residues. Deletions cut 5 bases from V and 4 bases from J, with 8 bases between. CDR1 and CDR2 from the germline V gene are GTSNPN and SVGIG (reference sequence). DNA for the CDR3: TGTGCCTGGGGTTGGGCAGAGACCCAGTACTTC. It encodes CAWGWAETQYF.

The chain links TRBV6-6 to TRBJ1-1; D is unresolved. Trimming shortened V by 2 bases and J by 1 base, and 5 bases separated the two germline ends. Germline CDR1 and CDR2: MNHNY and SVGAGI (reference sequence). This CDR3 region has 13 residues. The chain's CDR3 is CASSYGQNTEAFF. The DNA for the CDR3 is TGTGCCAGCAGTTACGGGCAGAACACTGAAGCTTTCTTT.

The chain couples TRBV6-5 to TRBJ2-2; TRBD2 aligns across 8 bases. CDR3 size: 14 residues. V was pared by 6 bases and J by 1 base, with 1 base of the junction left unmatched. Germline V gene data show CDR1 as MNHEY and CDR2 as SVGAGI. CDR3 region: CASSLAGNTGELFF. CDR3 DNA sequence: TGTGCCAGCAGCCTAGCGGGGAACACCGGGGAGCTGTTTTTT.

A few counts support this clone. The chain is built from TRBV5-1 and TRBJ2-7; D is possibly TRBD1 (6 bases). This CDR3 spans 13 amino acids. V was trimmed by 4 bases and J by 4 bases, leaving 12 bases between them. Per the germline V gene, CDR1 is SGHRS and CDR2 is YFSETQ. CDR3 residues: CASSEGGLYEQYF. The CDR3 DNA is TGCGCCAGCAGCGAAGGGGGATTATACGAGCAGTACTTC.

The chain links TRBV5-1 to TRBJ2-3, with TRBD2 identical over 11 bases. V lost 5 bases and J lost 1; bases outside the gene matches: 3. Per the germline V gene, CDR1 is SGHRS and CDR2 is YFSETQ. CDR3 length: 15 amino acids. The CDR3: CASSQTSGGTDTQYF. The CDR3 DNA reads TGCGCCAGCAGTCAGACTAGCGGGGGCACAGATACGCAGTATTTT. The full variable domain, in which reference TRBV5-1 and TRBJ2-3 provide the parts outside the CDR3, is KAGVTQTPRYLIKTRGQQVTLSCSPISGHRSVSWYQQTPGQGLQFLFEYFSETQRNKGNFPGRFSGRQFSNSRSEMNVSTLELGDSALYLCASSQTSGGTDTQYFGPGTRLTVL.

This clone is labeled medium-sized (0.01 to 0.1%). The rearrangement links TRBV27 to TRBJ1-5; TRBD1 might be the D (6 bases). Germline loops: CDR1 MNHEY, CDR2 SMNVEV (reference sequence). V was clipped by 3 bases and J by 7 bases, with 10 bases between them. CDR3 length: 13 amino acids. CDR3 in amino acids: CASSFRGEQPQHF. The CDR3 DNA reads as TGTGCCAGCAGTTTCAGGGGCGAGCAGCCCCAGCATTTT.

CDR3 nucleotide sequence: TGTGCCAGCTCACCTTTCGAACGTACCTACAATGAGCAGTTCTTC. This encodes CASSPFERTYNEQFF. This chain joins TRBV18 and TRBJ2-1; D call uncertain. Germline V gene lookup returns CDR1 KGHSH and CDR2 LQKENI. The ends were cut back, 3 bases at V and 2 bases at J, with 11 bases in the middle. CDR3 length: 15 amino acids. The full variable domain, completed using reference TRBV18 and TRBJ2-1, is NAGVMQNPRHLVRRRGQEARLRCSPMKGHSHVYWYRQLPEEGLKFMVYLQKENIIDESGMPKERFSAEFPKEGPSILRIQQVVRGDSAAYFCASSPFERTYNEQFFGPGTRLTVL.

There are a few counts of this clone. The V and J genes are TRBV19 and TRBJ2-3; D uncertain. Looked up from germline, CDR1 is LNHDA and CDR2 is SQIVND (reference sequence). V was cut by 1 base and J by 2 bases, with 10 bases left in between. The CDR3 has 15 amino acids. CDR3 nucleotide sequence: TGTGCCAGTAGTATAGGGATTGGGATCACAGATACGCAGTATTTT. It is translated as CASSIGIGITDTQYF.